One sample yielded the 19 T cell receptor beta chains listed below, sequenced in a study of T cells in Graves' hyperthyroidism and ophthalmopathy. TCR beta CDR3 regions were amplified from RNA. TCR CDR3 underwent first-round RT-PCR with the HTBI primer set. TCRdb ran MiXCR on the multiplex PCR reads and lists one entry per CDR3 protein. This table holds roughly 530,000 distinct CDR3 sequences, about a sixth found once. The sequenced sample consisted of blood. The receptors derive from a woman aged 18-29 years with Graves' ophthalmopathy.

This clonotype appeared many times. The rearrangement uses TRBV6-2 or TRBV6-3 and TRBJ1-5, with D perhaps matching TRBD1 (5 bases). The CDR3 contains 18 residues. Trimming removed 6 bases at V and 2 bases at J, with 23 bases between. The germline CDR1 and CDR2 sequences are MNHEY and SVGEGT. The CDR3, as DNA: TGTGCCAGCAGCCCCCGTGGCTTCGGGGGGAGTGGCAATCAGCCCCAGCATTTT. As protein: CASSPRGFGGSGNQPQHF.

In its sample, this clonotype was seen many times. V gene TRBV7-8 combines with J gene TRBJ1-1, with a tentative D call TRBD1 (5 bases). Per germline, CDR1 SGHVS and CDR2 FQNEAQ. Between the trimmed V and J ends, which lost 4 bases and 0 bases, there was a span of 12 bases. The CDR3 runs 15 residues. In DNA form, the CDR3 reads TGTGCCAGCAGCTCTCTGCCAGGGATGAACACTGAAGCTTTCTTT. Its translation: CASSSLPGMNTEAFF.

In this sample, this clonotype turned up a few times. The V call is TRBV28, the J call TRBJ1-1, with D perhaps matching TRBD1 (6 bases). V lost 4 bases, J lost 5 bases, and 20 bases lay in between. Germline assignment: CDR1 MDHEN and CDR2 SYDVKM. This CDR3 comprises 16 residues. The CDR3 coding sequence is TGTGCCAGCAGTTCCACCGGGGCGGGGGCTGTAACTGAAGCTTTCTTT. Its protein product is CASSSTGAGAVTEAFF.

This clonotype was observed at least ten times. The chain has TRBV30 and TRBJ1-1; no clear D gene. Germline-derived CDR1 and CDR2 are GTSNPN and SVGIG (reference sequence). Trimming left V 2 bases short and J 6 bases short, with 19 bases between. The CDR3 consists of 15 residues. CDR3 coding DNA: TGTGCCTGGAGTAATAGGCCAGGCCGCAAGTCTGAAGCTTTCTTT. This gives the protein CAWSNRPGRKSEAFF.

V is TRBV12-3 or TRBV12-4 and J is TRBJ1-2; D uncertain. The V end was cut by 7 bases, the J end by 3 bases, with 12 bases between. CDR3 length: 13 residues. The CDR3 spells CASKRRQDYGYTF. CDR3 bases: TGTGCCAGCAAACGCAGGCAAGACTATGGCTACACCTTC.

The sample holds many counts of this clonotype. This rearrangement joins TRBV28 to TRBJ2-7; D perhaps matches TRBD1 (6 bases). Trimming took off 2 bases at V and 7 bases at J, with 9 bases between the two ends. Per the germline V gene, CDR1 is MDHEN and CDR2 is SYDVKM. The CDR3 loop spans 12 amino acids. In nucleotides, the CDR3 is TGTGCCAGCAGTTTAGTCAGGGGAGAGCAGTACTTC. Encoded protein: CASSLVRGEQYF.

The chain employs TRBV20-1 and TRBJ2-2; D gene uncertain. Germline V gene sequence: CDR1 DFQATT, CDR2 SNEGSKA (reference sequence). Trimming took 1 base from V and 4 from J, leaving 1 base between them. The length of the CDR3 is 11 residues. In DNA, the CDR3 is TGCAGTGCTAGAGTCACCGGGGAGCTGTTTTTT. The encoded protein is CSARVTGELFF.

This clonotype has a handful of counts. V gene TRBV4-1 combines with J gene TRBJ1-2; 9 bases map to TRBD1. The CDR3 runs to 15 residues. V lost 1 base and J lost 5; bases outside the gene matches: 5. Per germline, CDR1 MGHRA and CDR2 YSYEKL. The CDR3 DNA follows: TGCGCCAGCAGCCAAGTTGGGACAGGGACGTATGGCTACACCTTC. Encoded protein: CASSQVGTGTYGYTF.

This clonotype has ten or more counts. The chain employs TRBV20-1 and TRBJ1-1; D unresolved. The CDR3 is made up of 14 amino acids. The V end was cut by 0 bases, the J end by 5 bases, with 13 bases between. Germline assignment: CDR1 DFQATT and CDR2 SNEGSKA (reference sequence). The CDR3 spells CSARDGRSRTEAFF. The CDR3 nucleotides are TGCAGTGCTAGAGATGGGAGAAGCCGGACTGAAGCTTTCTTT.

This clonotype was picked up many times. J is TRBJ2-5 and V is TRBV30; D may be TRBD2 (6 bases). CDR3 length equals 12 residues. The germline V gene has CDR1 GTSNPN and CDR2 SVGIG (reference sequence). Between the trimmed V and J ends, which lost 5 bases and 9 bases, there was a span of 16 bases. The CDR3 DNA follows: TGTGCCTGGGAGGGACTGACGCGGGCCCAGTACTTC. Translated: CAWEGLTRAQYF.

This clonotype was detected ten times or more. The V gene is TRBV28, the J gene TRBJ2-7, with 9 bases fitting TRBD2. With 2 bases clipped from V and 9 bases from J, the junction kept 5 bases outside the gene matches. Germline CDR1 is MDHEN and CDR2 is SYDVKM. The CDR3 length is 13 residues. The CDR3 DNA reads as TGTGCCAGCAGTTTAAAGCGGGGGGTGGGGCAGTACTTC. It translates to CASSLKRGVGQYF.

This clonotype was detected many times. This sequence joins TRBV6-1 and TRBJ2-1, with 7 nucleotides matching TRBD1. With V trimmed by 2 bases and J by 4 bases, 5 bases remained unmatched. Looked up from germline, CDR1 is MNHNS and CDR2 is SASEGT. CDR3 length: 15 residues. As DNA, the CDR3 is TGTGCCAGCAGTGAACCGCGGACAGGATACAATGAGCAGTTCTTC. This codes for CASSEPRTGYNEQFF.

The sample holds many counts of this clonotype. This chain links TRBV5-1 with TRBJ1-3; D remains ambiguous. The germline gives CDR1 SGHRS, CDR2 YFSETQ. The CDR3 runs 14 residues. V dropped 1 base and J dropped 4 bases, with 9 bases sitting between them. CDR3 protein: CASSLTGKGNTIYF. CDR3 sequence (DNA): TGCGCCAGCAGCTTGACGGGCAAAGGAAACACCATATATTTT.

This chain joins TRBV4-1 and TRBJ2-3; either TRBD1 or TRBD2 may supply D (7 bases each). Trimming stripped 4 bases from V and 4 bases from J, with 12 bases between. Germline V gives CDR1 MGHRA, CDR2 YSYEKL. CDR3 length equals 14 residues. The CDR3 bases are TGCGCCAGCAGCCCAGGGGGAGGGTCAGATACGCAGTATTTT. This sequence encodes CASSPGGGSDTQYF.

This clonotype was counted ten times or more. The V gene is TRBV2, the J gene TRBJ1-4, with a weak D call TRBD1 (6 bases). Looked up from germline, CDR1 is SNHLY and CDR2 is FYNNEI. V dropped 6 bases and J dropped 6 bases, with 11 bases sitting between them. The CDR3 loop spans 13 amino acids. DNA of the CDR3: TGTGCCAGCAGAGGTGGGGGCGATGAAAAACTGTTTTTT. Translation: CASRGGGDEKLFF.

The J gene is TRBJ1-5, the V gene TRBV6-1; D uncertain. This CDR3 contains 10 residues. V shed 7 bases and J shed 7 bases, with 5 bases lying between them. Germline CDR1 is MNHNS and CDR2 is SASEGT. CDR3 amino acids: CASIRQPQHF. The CDR3 region has the DNA TGTGCCAGCATAAGGCAGCCCCAGCATTTT.

This clonotype was counted at least ten times. The rearrangement uses TRBV12-3 or TRBV12-4 and TRBJ2-3; no definite D call. This CDR3 is built from 14 residues. V shed 0 bases and J shed 1 base, with 5 bases lying between them. CDR3 region: CASSLAAGTDTQYF. In DNA form, the CDR3 reads TGTGCCAGCAGTTTAGCGGCGGGCACAGATACGCAGTATTTT.

This clonotype was observed many times. V is TRBV14 and J is TRBJ1-2, with TRBD1 identical over 7 bases. Losses at the gene ends were 5 bases for V and 1 base for J; bases not matched to a gene: 4. The germline gives CDR1 SGHDN, CDR2 FVKESK. The CDR3 totals 14 residues. CDR3 nucleotide sequence: TGTGCCAGCAGCGGGACAGACCTTAACTATGGCTACACCTTC. Its protein product is CASSGTDLNYGYTF.

The chain carries TRBV3-1 and TRBJ2-1; perhaps D is TRBD1 or TRBD2 (5 bases each). This CDR3 is built from 15 residues. The germline gives CDR1 LGHDT, CDR2 YNNKEL (reference sequence). V lost 1 base and J 6 bases, leaving 13 bases between the germline ends. CDR3 in DNA: TGTGCCAGCAGCCAAGGACTACGGACATCCAATGAGCAGTTCTTC. It specifies CASSQGLRTSNEQFF.